Sequencing of this TCR beta chain was carried out in a study of CD8 T cells in ankylosing spondylitis. Study-level findings and limits: Made up of fewer than 10 highly homologous variants, a TCR beta motif appeared characteristic of ankylosing spondylitis blood. Reportedly, matched ankylosing spondylitis synovial fluid was significantly enriched for disease-linked clones.

This clonotype was recorded many times. Its antigen is currently unknown. The length of the CDR3 is 14 residues. Trimming removed 3 bases at V and 3 bases at J, with 12 bases between. Germline assignment: CDR1 SEHNR and CDR2 FQNEAQ (reference sequence). Quantitative molecular-barcoded 5'-RACE generated the TCR beta libraries. MiXCR, run by TCRdb on the 5' RACE reads, gives a single entry per CDR3 protein. In the table there are 350,000 to 450,000 distinct CDR3 sequences, approximately 22% of which are singletons. The receptor was derived from a male donor with ankylosing spondylitis or in good health (not recorded which). This chain uses TRBV7-9 with TRBJ2-7; TRBD1 or TRBD2 may be the D gene (5 bases each). The sequencing input was blood, either unsorted or a sorted T cell fraction (not recorded which). The CDR3 nucleotides are TGTGCCAGCAGCTTGCCGGGACCCAGCTACGAGCAGTACTTC. Amino acid sequence: CASSLPGPSYEQYF.